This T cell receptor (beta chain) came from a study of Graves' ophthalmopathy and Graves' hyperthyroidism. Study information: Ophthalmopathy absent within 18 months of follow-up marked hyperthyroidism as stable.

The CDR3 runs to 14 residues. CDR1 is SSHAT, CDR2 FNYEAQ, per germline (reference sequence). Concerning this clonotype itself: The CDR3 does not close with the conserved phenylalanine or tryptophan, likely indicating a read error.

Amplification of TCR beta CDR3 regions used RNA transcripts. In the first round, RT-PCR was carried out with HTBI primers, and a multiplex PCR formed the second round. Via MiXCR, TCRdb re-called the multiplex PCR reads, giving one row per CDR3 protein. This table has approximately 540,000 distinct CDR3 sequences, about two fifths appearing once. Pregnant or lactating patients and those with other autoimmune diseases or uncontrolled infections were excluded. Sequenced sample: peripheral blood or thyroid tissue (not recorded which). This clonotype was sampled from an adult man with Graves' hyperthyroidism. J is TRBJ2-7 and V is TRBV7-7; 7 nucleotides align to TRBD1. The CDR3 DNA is TGTGCTAGCAGCTTAGATAACAGGGGCGACGAGCAGTACCTC. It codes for CASSLDNRGDEQYL.